The rows below give T cell receptor beta chains drawn from one sample of a study of T cell changes during pregnancy in multiple sclerosis. The method was immunoSEQ multiplex PCR; TCRdb's version includes in-frame clones alone and lacks a portion of them. The sample carries around 77,000 clones, roughly 92% recorded once. The sample was peripheral blood, taken in the third trimester of pregnancy. Source of these receptors: a female donor with multiple sclerosis, enrolled in a pregnancy study. The CDR3 runs from the conserved cysteine through the conserved F or W. D genes are given only for firm matches. Expanded clones get a size class; other rows say once, few or many, or leave the size out.

v_gene,len,abundance,j_gene,d_gene,CDR3nt,CDR3aa
TRBV5-1,15,.,TRBJ1-2,TRBD1,TGCGCCAGCAGTTTCTCTGACAGGGTATGGTATGGCTACACCTTC,CASSFSDRVWYGYTF
TRBV5-1,15,.,TRBJ2-5,TRBD2,TGCGCCAGCAGTACTAGCGGGAGGGGACAAGAGACCCAGTACTTC,CASSTSGRGQETQYF
TRBV6-5,12,.,TRBJ1-2,.,TGTGCCAGCTACAGGTTCGGCGATGACTACACCTTC,CASYRFGDDYTF
TRBV9,14,.,TRBJ1-2,.,TGTGCCAGCAGCGCTGCCGGGGGGTACTATGGCTACACCTTC,CASSAAGGYYGYTF
TRBV7-2,14,.,TRBJ2-5,TRBD1,TGTGCCAGCAGCTCGGGACAGCGTTGGGAGACCCAGTACTTC,CASSSGQRWETQYF
TRBV11-3,15,.,TRBJ2-3,TRBD2,TGTGCCAGCAGCAGATCGGGGGGAGGCACAGATACGCAGTATTTT,CASSRSGGGTDTQYF
TRBV27,12,.,TRBJ2-3,.,TGTGCCAGCAGTTCCCCTCGGGATACGCAGTATTTT,CASSSPRDTQYF
TRBV5-1,16,few,TRBJ1-1,TRBD1,TGCGCCAGCAAGGAGGGACAGGGGGTGCGGAACACTGAAGCTTTCTTT,CASKEGQGVRNTEAFF
TRBV5-1,15,.,TRBJ2-5,TRBD2,TGCGCCAGCAGCTTGGGGACTAGCGGGAGTGAGACCCAGTACTTC,CASSLGTSGSETQYF
TRBV11-3,16,.,TRBJ1-1,TRBD1,TGTGCCAGCAGCTTAGGGGCGGGGACAGGGCGGAATGAAGCTTTCTTT,CASSLGAGTGRNEAFF
TRBV19,13,.,TRBJ2-2,.,TGTGCCAGTAGTATCACTCCGCCCGGGGAGCTGTTTTTT,CASSITPPGELFF
TRBV30,12,.,TRBJ2-5,TRBD1,TGTGCCTGCGGGACAGGGAGAGAGACCCAGTACTTC,CACGTGRETQYF
TRBV5-1,15,.,TRBJ2-7,TRBD2,TGCGCCAGCAGCCTGACTAGCGGAGTGTCCTACGAGCAGTACTTC,CASSLTSGVSYEQYF
TRBV2,14,.,TRBJ2-1,TRBD2,TGTGCCAGCGTAGCGGGGGTGGGCTACAATGAGCAGTTCTTC,CASVAGVGYNEQFF
TRBV7-9,15,.,TRBJ1-5,.,TGTGCCAGCAGCTTAGGACAGGATAGCAATCAGCCCCAGCATTTT,CASSLGQDSNQPQHF
TRBV30,15,.,TRBJ2-5,.,TGTGCCTGGAGTGTCAACGCCGACGGCACAGGGACCCAGTACTTC,CAWSVNADGTGTQYF
TRBV13,15,.,TRBJ2-1,TRBD1,TGTGCCAGCAGCTTTCCGGGACAGGGGGTCAATGAGCAGTTCTTC,CASSFPGQGVNEQFF
TRBV21-1,14,.,TRBJ1-1,.,TGTGCCAGCAGCAAATCCGAGACCAGGGCTGAAGCTTTCTTT,CASSKSETRAEAFF
TRBV4-1,14,.,TRBJ2-1,.,TGCGCCAGCAGCCAAGTAGTGGGGCGCACTGAGCAGTTCTTC,CASSQVVGRTEQFF
TRBV7-9,15,once,TRBJ1-4,TRBD1,TGTGCCAGCAGCATGGGGCAGGGGGCTAGTGAAAAACTGTTTTTT,CASSMGQGASEKLFF
TRBV12-1,16,.,TRBJ1-3,.,TGTGCCAGCAGCTTTCAGGAGGTAAGCTCTGGAAACACCATATATTTT,CASSFQEVSSGNTIYF
TRBV7-9,13,.,TRBJ2-7,.,TGTGCCAGCAGCTTATTAGGAGGGTACGAGCAGTACTTC,CASSLLGGYEQYF
TRBV28,12,.,TRBJ1-2,TRBD1,TGTGCCAGTCGGACAGGGAGCTATGGCTACACCTTC,CASRTGSYGYTF
TRBV25-1,14,.,TRBJ2-2,.,TGTGCCAGCAGACTACAGGAGAACACCGGGGAGCTGTTTTTT,CASRLQENTGELFF
TRBV5-1,13,few,TRBJ1-1,.,TGCGCCAGCAGCCTTGGGGCATACACTGAAGCTTTCTTT,CASSLGAYTEAFF
TRBV29-1,13,once,TRBJ2-5,TRBD1,TGCAGCGTTGCCGGGACAGGGGGGGAGACCCAGTACTTC,CSVAGTGGETQYF
TRBV5-5,15,once,TRBJ2-2,.,TGTGCCAGCAGCTTTAGAGGGAGTTCCACCGGGGAGCTGTTTTTT,CASSFRGSSTGELFF
TRBV5-1,14,.,TRBJ2-1,.,TGCGCCAGCAGCTTACAGGGCTCCTACAATGAGCAGTTCTTC,CASSLQGSYNEQFF
TRBV5-6,15,.,TRBJ2-3,TRBD2,TGTGCCAGCAGCTACCTAGCGGATAGCACAGATACGCAGTATTTT,CASSYLADSTDTQYF
TRBV30,14,.,TRBJ2-3,TRBD2,TGTGCCTTCCTAGCGGGAGGCCCTACAGATACGCAGTATTTT,CAFLAGGPTDTQYF
TRBV9,14,.,TRBJ2-5,.,TGTGCCAGCAGCCCTTGGACAGCCCAAGAGACCCAGTACTTC,CASSPWTAQETQYF
TRBV4-1,15,.,TRBJ1-2,.,TGCGCCAGCAGCCAACTTCACAGGGCCGACTATGGCTACACCTTC,CASSQLHRADYGYTF
TRBV2,14,once,TRBJ2-7,TRBD2,TGTGCCAGCAGTTTACTAGCGGGAGACCCCCAATGGGACTTC,CASSLLAGDPQWDF
TRBV5-1,15,.,TRBJ2-7,.,TGCGCCAGCAGCCCGGCAGGTGGGGGCCGGTACGAGCAGTACTTC,CASSPAGGGRYEQYF
TRBV7-7,14,.,TRBJ2-1,.,TGTGCCAGCAGCTTATCTCGCTTTTCCGGTGAGCAGTTCTTC,CASSLSRFSGEQFF